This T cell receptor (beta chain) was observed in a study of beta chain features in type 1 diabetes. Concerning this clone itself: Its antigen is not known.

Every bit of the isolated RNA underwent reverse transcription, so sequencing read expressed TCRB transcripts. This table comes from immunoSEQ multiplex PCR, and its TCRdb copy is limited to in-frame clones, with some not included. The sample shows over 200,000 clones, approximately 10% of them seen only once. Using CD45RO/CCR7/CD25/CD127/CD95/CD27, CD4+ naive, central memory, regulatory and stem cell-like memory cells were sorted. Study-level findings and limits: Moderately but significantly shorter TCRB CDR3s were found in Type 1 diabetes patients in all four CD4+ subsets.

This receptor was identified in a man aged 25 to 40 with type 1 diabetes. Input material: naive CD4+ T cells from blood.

The CDR3 here is CASSDGTSGGDTQYF. The CDR3 DNA reads TGTGCCAGCAGCGATGGGACTAGCGGGGGAGATACGCAGTATTTT. The rearrangement uses TRBV7-2 and TRBJ2-3, with 14 bases fitting TRBD2. The V gene end was trimmed by 5 bases and the J gene end by 5 bases; junction bases not matched to a gene: 3. Germline V CDR1 and CDR2: SGHTA, FQGNSA. The length of the CDR3 is 15 residues.